A selection of T cell receptor beta chains follows, all from one sample in a study of blood T cells in healthy people across ages. TCRdb processed the 5' RACE reads anew with MiXCR; each CDR3 protein has one entry. The table records 650,000 to 900,000 distinct CDR3 sequences, around 62% of them present only once. Sequenced material: blood. The receptors originated from a man under 40 in good health. Both conserved end residues are part of each CDR3. A D gene is named only where the DNA matches it firmly. Where a row states a size, it is once, few, many or the class of an expanded clone; other rows omit it.

d_call: -; j_call: TRBJ2-1; v_call: TRBV4-3; clone_size: -; cdr3_nt: TGCGCCAGCAGCCAAAGACAGGTATACAATGAGCAGTTCTTC; cdr3_aa: CASSQRQVYNEQFF
d_call: TRBD2; j_call: TRBJ2-3; v_call: TRBV6-2/TRBV6-3; clone_size: -; cdr3_nt: TGTGCCAGCAGTTACACCGACGCGCCGGGAGCGGGGAGCACAGATACGCAGTATTTT; cdr3_aa: CASSYTDAPGAGSTDTQYF
d_call: TRBD1; j_call: TRBJ1-1; v_call: TRBV5-1; clone_size: -; cdr3_nt: TGCGCCAGCAGCGCCAAAGCCCCGGACAGGGGGCAGGCCACTGAAGCTTTCTTT; cdr3_aa: CASSAKAPDRGQATEAFF
d_call: -; j_call: TRBJ2-6; v_call: TRBV4-3; clone_size: many; cdr3_nt: TGCGCCAGCAGCCAAGAGATTAGTACTGGGGCCAACGTCCTGACTTTC; cdr3_aa: CASSQEISTGANVLTF
d_call: -; j_call: TRBJ2-7; v_call: TRBV27; clone_size: once; cdr3_nt: TGTGCCAGCAGTCCGTGGGCCCCGTTAGTGGCCGAGCAGTACTTC; cdr3_aa: CASSPWAPLVAEQYF
d_call: TRBD1; j_call: TRBJ2-3; v_call: TRBV29-1; clone_size: -; cdr3_nt: TGCAGCGGTGGACAGGGGCGGGACACAGATACGCAGTATTTT; cdr3_aa: CSGGQGRDTDTQYF
d_call: TRBD1; j_call: TRBJ2-7; v_call: TRBV7-9; clone_size: -; cdr3_nt: TGTGCCACGCGGAGGTTGGGACAGGGTATTTCGGACGAGCAGTACTTC; cdr3_aa: CATRRLGQGISDEQYF
d_call: -; j_call: TRBJ2-7; v_call: TRBV12-3/TRBV12-4; clone_size: -; cdr3_nt: TGTGCCAGCAGTCCCTGGGGACGGAACTACGAGCAGTACTTC; cdr3_aa: CASSPWGRNYEQYF
d_call: TRBD2; j_call: TRBJ2-3; v_call: TRBV9; clone_size: -; cdr3_nt: TGTGCCAGCAACGGGGGGGCAGATACGCAGTATTTT; cdr3_aa: CASNGGADTQYF
d_call: TRBD1; j_call: TRBJ1-6; v_call: TRBV6-1; clone_size: once; cdr3_nt: TGTGCCAGCAGTAATCCCAGACAGGGGGCCTCCTATAATTCACCCCTCCACTTT; cdr3_aa: CASSNPRQGASYNSPLHF
d_call: -; j_call: TRBJ2-2; v_call: TRBV9; clone_size: -; cdr3_nt: TGTGCCAGCAGCGTAGCTGGCGTTCCCACCGGGGAGCTGTTTTTT; cdr3_aa: CASSVAGVPTGELFF
d_call: TRBD1; j_call: TRBJ1-2; v_call: TRBV25-1; clone_size: -; cdr3_nt: TGTGCCAGCAGTCCGCGATGGGACAGTGACCTTCGGTATGGCTACACCTTC; cdr3_aa: CASSPRWDSDLRYGYTF
d_call: -; j_call: TRBJ1-1; v_call: TRBV9; clone_size: -; cdr3_nt: TGTGCCAGCAGCGTAGTGGGGGCGGGTACTGAAGCTTTCTTT; cdr3_aa: CASSVVGAGTEAFF
d_call: -; j_call: TRBJ2-2; v_call: TRBV5-5; clone_size: -; cdr3_nt: TGTGCCAGCAGCTTGGGGGGGACCCCTAACACCGGGGAGCTGTTTTTT; cdr3_aa: CASSLGGTPNTGELFF
d_call: -; j_call: TRBJ1-2; v_call: TRBV4-3; clone_size: few; cdr3_nt: TGCGCCAGCAGCCAGGGGGTCGGAGGGTATGGCTACACCTTC; cdr3_aa: CASSQGVGGYGYTF
d_call: -; j_call: TRBJ2-3; v_call: TRBV7-9; clone_size: -; cdr3_nt: TGTGCCAGCGGGGGGGCTGATCGAGATACGCAGTATTTT; cdr3_aa: CASGGADRDTQYF
d_call: -; j_call: TRBJ2-7; v_call: TRBV25-1; clone_size: -; cdr3_nt: TGTGCCAGCAGTGGCCAGGGTACCCACGAGCAGTACTTC; cdr3_aa: CASSGQGTHEQYF
d_call: -; j_call: TRBJ1-5; v_call: TRBV3-1; clone_size: -; cdr3_nt: TGTGCCAGCAACCAACGGGCAGGGAGTCAGCCCCAGCATTTT; cdr3_aa: CASNQRAGSQPQHF
d_call: TRBD1; j_call: TRBJ1-4; v_call: TRBV4-3; clone_size: few; cdr3_nt: TGCGCCAGCAGCTCACCGGGACAGGGTGCAACTAATGAAAAACTGTTTTTT; cdr3_aa: CASSSPGQGATNEKLFF
d_call: -; j_call: TRBJ1-6; v_call: TRBV21-1; clone_size: -; cdr3_nt: TGTGCCAGCAGCAAAGAAATGGTAATCGGAGGCAATTCACCCCTCCACTTT; cdr3_aa: CASSKEMVIGGNSPLHF
d_call: -; j_call: TRBJ1-3; v_call: TRBV7-9; clone_size: -; cdr3_nt: TGTGCCAGCAGCCCGGCGGGAAACACCATATATTTT; cdr3_aa: CASSPAGNTIYF
d_call: -; j_call: TRBJ2-7; v_call: TRBV6-2/TRBV6-3; clone_size: -; cdr3_nt: TGTGCCAGCAGTTACTCCCCTAGCTTCGGTGAGCAGTACTTC; cdr3_aa: CASSYSPSFGEQYF
d_call: -; j_call: TRBJ2-7; v_call: TRBV6-2/TRBV6-3; clone_size: -; cdr3_nt: TGTGCCCCCCAAGACAGTTCGGGTTCCTACGAGCAGTACTTC; cdr3_aa: CAPQDSSGSYEQYF
d_call: TRBD2; j_call: TRBJ2-3; v_call: TRBV28; clone_size: -; cdr3_nt: TGTGCCAGCAGTGCTAGCGGGGGGACTACAGATACGCAGTATTTT; cdr3_aa: CASSASGGTTDTQYF
d_call: -; j_call: TRBJ2-1; v_call: TRBV7-2; clone_size: -; cdr3_nt: TGTGCCAGCAGCCCGTCGATATACAATGAGCAGTTCTTC; cdr3_aa: CASSPSIYNEQFF
d_call: -; j_call: TRBJ2-7; v_call: TRBV29-1; clone_size: many; cdr3_nt: TGCAGCGTTGACGGCAGGGGTAGCGAGCAGTACTTC; cdr3_aa: CSVDGRGSEQYF
d_call: -; j_call: TRBJ2-5; v_call: TRBV6-2/TRBV6-3; clone_size: -; cdr3_nt: TGTGCCAGCAGTGACGGACTCTTTACGGGAGAGACCCAGTACTTC; cdr3_aa: CASSDGLFTGETQYF
d_call: TRBD1; j_call: TRBJ2-7; v_call: TRBV9; clone_size: -; cdr3_nt: TGTGCCAGCAGCGTAGAGGTGGACAGGGGGTCCTACGAGCAGTACTTC; cdr3_aa: CASSVEVDRGSYEQYF
d_call: -; j_call: TRBJ2-4; v_call: TRBV28; clone_size: -; cdr3_nt: TGTGCCAGCAGGCCTCCGACGGTAGCCAAAAACATTCAGTACTTC; cdr3_aa: CASRPPTVAKNIQYF
d_call: -; j_call: TRBJ2-7; v_call: TRBV7-2; clone_size: -; cdr3_nt: TGTGCCAGCAGCTTAGATCTGTGGGGGGGGACAGACCGTTACGAGCAGTACTTC; cdr3_aa: CASSLDLWGGTDRYEQYF
d_call: -; j_call: TRBJ2-7; v_call: TRBV9; clone_size: few; cdr3_nt: TGTGCCAGCAGCGTAGCACCGGCCTACGAGCAGTACTTC; cdr3_aa: CASSVAPAYEQYF
d_call: -; j_call: TRBJ1-2; v_call: TRBV27; clone_size: -; cdr3_nt: TGTGCCAGCAGTTTAACCCAGCCCACAGACTATGGCTACACCTTC; cdr3_aa: CASSLTQPTDYGYTF
d_call: -; j_call: TRBJ2-4; v_call: TRBV5-1; clone_size: -; cdr3_nt: TGCGCCAGCAGCCCGGACAGAGCCAAAAACATTCAGTACTTC; cdr3_aa: CASSPDRAKNIQYF
d_call: -; j_call: TRBJ2-3; v_call: TRBV9; clone_size: -; cdr3_nt: TGTGCCAGCAGCCTAGAACCGGGGTGGTCAGCAGATACGCAGTATTTT; cdr3_aa: CASSLEPGWSADTQYF
d_call: TRBD2; j_call: TRBJ2-5; v_call: TRBV28; clone_size: few; cdr3_nt: TGTGCCAGCAGGACTAGCGGGGGCGGGGAGACCCAGTACTTC; cdr3_aa: CASRTSGGGETQYF
d_call: TRBD2; j_call: TRBJ2-3; v_call: TRBV27; clone_size: -; cdr3_nt: TGTGCCAGCAGTCCACTAGCGGGGTCGGATACGCAGTATTTT; cdr3_aa: CASSPLAGSDTQYF
d_call: TRBD2; j_call: TRBJ2-3; v_call: TRBV7-8; clone_size: -; cdr3_nt: TGTGCCAGCAGCTTAGATAGCGGGGGGGCAGGAGATACGCAGTATTTT; cdr3_aa: CASSLDSGGAGDTQYF
d_call: TRBD1; j_call: TRBJ2-1; v_call: TRBV4-1; clone_size: -; cdr3_nt: TGCGCCAGCAGCCAAGGACCGGGACAGGGAAGGTCTGAGCAGTTCTTC; cdr3_aa: CASSQGPGQGRSEQFF
d_call: -; j_call: TRBJ2-3; v_call: TRBV4-3; clone_size: -; cdr3_nt: TGCGCCAGCAGCCAAGTCGGTACTCCTCACAATACGCAGTATTTT; cdr3_aa: CASSQVGTPHNTQYF
d_call: -; j_call: TRBJ2-5; v_call: TRBV4-2; clone_size: -; cdr3_nt: TGTGCCAGCAGCCAAGGTTTTAGAGAGACCCAGTACTTC; cdr3_aa: CASSQGFRETQYF
d_call: -; j_call: TRBJ2-4; v_call: TRBV5-1; clone_size: few; cdr3_nt: TGCGCCAGCAGCTTCCTGGTGCTAGCCGCGTGGGAGTACTTC; cdr3_aa: CASSFLVLAAWEYF
d_call: TRBD1; j_call: TRBJ2-3; v_call: TRBV29-1; clone_size: -; cdr3_nt: TGCAGCGTTGTAACACCGGGACAGCCTAGCACAGATACGCAGTATTTT; cdr3_aa: CSVVTPGQPSTDTQYF